This T cell receptor beta chain is from a study of Graves' ophthalmopathy and Graves' hyperthyroidism. Study-wide findings and caveats: Most clonotypes expanded in thyroid above 0.001 frequency were present in blood too.

The CDR3 has 15 amino acids. Looked up from germline, CDR1 is MNHNS and CDR2 is SASEGT. V lost 3 bases to trimming and J lost 3 bases, with 14 bases between them. RNA transcripts yielded amplified TCR beta CDR3 regions. RT-PCR was first run with HTBI primers, then multiplex PCR in a second round. TCRdb reprocessed the multiplex PCR reads with MiXCR, giving one entry per CDR3 protein. The table records hundreds of thousands of distinct CDR3 sequences, about 24% of them present only once. Hyperthyroidism counted as stable given no ophthalmopathy within 18 months of follow-up. People with hyperthyroidism were aged 18 to 65 and newly diagnosed, under 2 months' duration. Patients with other autoimmune diseases, uncontrolled infections, pregnancy or lactation were excluded. As regards this clonotype: No antigen is known for it.

Material for sequencing was peripheral blood. The receptor was derived from a woman under 30 with stable Graves' hyperthyroidism. Some clones in this sample may be carry-over from other donors' samples. The chain carries TRBV6-1 and TRBJ1-1; maybe TRBD1 (6 bases). CDR3 DNA: TGTGCCAGCAGTGACCCCCCAGGGGTGGACACTGAAGCTTTCTTT. It is translated as CASSDPPGVDTEAFF.